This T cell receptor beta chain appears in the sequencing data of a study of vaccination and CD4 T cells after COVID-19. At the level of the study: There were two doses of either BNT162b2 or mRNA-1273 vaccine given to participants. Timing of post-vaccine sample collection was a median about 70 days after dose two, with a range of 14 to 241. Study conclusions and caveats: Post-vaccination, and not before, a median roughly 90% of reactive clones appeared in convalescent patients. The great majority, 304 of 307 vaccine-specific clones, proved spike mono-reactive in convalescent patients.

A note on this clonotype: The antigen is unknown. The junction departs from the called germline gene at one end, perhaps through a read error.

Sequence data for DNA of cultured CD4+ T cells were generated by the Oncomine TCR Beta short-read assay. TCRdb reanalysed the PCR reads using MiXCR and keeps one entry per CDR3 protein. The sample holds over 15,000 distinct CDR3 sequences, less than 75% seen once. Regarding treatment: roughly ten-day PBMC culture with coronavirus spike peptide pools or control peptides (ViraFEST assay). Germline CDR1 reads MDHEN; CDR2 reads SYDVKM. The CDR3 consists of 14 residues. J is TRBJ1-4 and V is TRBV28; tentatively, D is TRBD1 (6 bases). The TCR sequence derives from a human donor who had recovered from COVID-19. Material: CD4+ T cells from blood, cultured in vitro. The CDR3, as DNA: TGTGCCAGCAGCCCACCGGTGAGGGGGAGAGCCTTAAATTTT. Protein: CASSPPVRGRALNF.